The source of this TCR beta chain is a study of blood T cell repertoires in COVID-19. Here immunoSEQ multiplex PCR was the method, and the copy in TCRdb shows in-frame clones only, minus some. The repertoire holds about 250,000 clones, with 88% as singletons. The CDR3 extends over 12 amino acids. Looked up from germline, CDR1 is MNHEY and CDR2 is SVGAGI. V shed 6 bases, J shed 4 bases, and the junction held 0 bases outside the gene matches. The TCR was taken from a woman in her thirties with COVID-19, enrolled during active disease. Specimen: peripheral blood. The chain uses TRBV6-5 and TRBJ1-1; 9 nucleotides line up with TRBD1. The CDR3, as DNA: TGTGCCAGCAGGACAGGGGGCACTGAAGCTTTCTTT. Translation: CASRTGGTEAFF.